This record looks at one TCR beta chain sequence and its context. Its antigen remains unknown. At one end, the junction sequence differs from germline, possibly due to a read error. RNA was extracted and reverse transcribed into cDNA as the sequencing template. Clones were sequenced by immunoSEQ multiplex PCR, and TCRdb holds only the in-frame ones, with some missing. The sample holds a few hundred thousand clones, around 67% seen once. Specimens obtained from alopecia areata patients comprised lesional scalp punch biopsies and peripheral blood. This sample is part of a study of CD8+ T cells in alopecia areata. About the research overall: Treated patients were given 5 to 10 mg oral tofacitinib twice daily.

General study findings and limits: More clonal than normal scalp was lesional scalp, particularly alopecia totalis/universalis.

This CDR3 contains 10 residues. The V gene's germline CDR1 is SQVTM and CDR2 ANQGSEA. The source material was CD4+ T cells sorted from blood, sampled at week 0. The source is a human donor with alopecia areata. The rearrangement joins TRBV29-1 to TRBJ1-1, with D possibly matching TRBD1 (5 bases). The CDR3 protein is CSAIGTRRVF. In nucleotides, the CDR3 is TGCAGCGCAATCGGGACCAGGAGGGTTTTT.